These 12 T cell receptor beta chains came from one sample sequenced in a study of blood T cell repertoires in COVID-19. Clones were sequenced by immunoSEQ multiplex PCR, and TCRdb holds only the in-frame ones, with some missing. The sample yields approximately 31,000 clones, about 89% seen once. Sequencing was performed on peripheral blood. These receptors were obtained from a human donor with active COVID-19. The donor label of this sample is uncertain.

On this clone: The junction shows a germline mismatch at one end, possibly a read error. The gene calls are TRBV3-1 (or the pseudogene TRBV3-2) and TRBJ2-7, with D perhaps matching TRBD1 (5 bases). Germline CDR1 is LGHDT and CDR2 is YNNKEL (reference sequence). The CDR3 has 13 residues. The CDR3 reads CASTQQGVYEQYF. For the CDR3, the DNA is TGTGCCAGCACCCAACAAGGGGTCTACGAGCAGTACTTC.

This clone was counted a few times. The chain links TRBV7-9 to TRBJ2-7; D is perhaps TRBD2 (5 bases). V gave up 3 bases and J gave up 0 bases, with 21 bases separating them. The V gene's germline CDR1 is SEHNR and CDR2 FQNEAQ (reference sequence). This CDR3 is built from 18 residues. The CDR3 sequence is CASSFGGGEGPSSYEQYF. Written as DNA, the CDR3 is TGTGCCAGCAGCTTTGGTGGAGGTGAGGGCCCGAGCTCCTACGAGCAGTACTTC. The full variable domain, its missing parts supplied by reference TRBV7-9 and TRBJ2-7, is DTGVSQNPRHKITKRGQNVTFRCDPISEHNRLYWYRQTLGQGPEFLTYFQNEAQLEKSRLLSDRFSAERPKGSFSTLEIQRTEQGDSAMYLCASSFGGGEGPSSYEQYFGPGTRLTVT.

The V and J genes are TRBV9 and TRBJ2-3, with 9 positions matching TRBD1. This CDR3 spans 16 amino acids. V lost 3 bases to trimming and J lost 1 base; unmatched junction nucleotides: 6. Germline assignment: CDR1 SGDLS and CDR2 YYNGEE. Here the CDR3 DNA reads TGTGCCAGCAGCGCACAGGGGGCTAGAGGCACAGATACGCAGTATTTT. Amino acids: CASSAQGARGTDTQYF.

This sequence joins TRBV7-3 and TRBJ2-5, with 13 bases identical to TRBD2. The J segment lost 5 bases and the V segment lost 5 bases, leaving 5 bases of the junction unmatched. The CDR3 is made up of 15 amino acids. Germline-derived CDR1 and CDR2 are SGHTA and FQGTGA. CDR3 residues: CASSVLAGGPETQYF. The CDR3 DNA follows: TGTGCCAGCAGCGTACTAGCGGGGGGGCCCGAGACCCAGTACTTC.

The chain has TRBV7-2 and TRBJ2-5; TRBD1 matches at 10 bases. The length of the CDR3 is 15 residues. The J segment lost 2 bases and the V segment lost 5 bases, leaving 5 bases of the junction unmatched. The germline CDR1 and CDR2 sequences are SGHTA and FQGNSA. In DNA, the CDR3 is TGTGCCAGCAGCCTTTGGACAGGGGGGCAAGAGACCCAGTACTTC. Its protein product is CASSLWTGGQETQYF.

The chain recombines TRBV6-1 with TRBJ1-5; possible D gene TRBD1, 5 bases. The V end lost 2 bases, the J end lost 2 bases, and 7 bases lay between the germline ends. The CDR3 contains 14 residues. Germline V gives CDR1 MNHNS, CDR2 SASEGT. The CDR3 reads CASSESGGNQPQHF. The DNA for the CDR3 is TGTGCCAGCAGTGAATCGGGGGGCAATCAGCCCCAGCATTTT.

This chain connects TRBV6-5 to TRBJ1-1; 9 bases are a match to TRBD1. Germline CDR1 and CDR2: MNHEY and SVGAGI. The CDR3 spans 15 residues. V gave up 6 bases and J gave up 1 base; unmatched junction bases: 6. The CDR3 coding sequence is TGTGCCAGCAGACTGACAGGGGGAACGAACACTGAAGCTTTCTTT. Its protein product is CASRLTGGTNTEAFF.

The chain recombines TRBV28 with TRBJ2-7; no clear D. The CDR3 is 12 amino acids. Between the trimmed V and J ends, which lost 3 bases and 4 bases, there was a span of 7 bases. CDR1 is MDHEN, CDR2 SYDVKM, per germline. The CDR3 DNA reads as TGTGCCAGCAGTTTGACTCGGTACGAGCAGTACTTC. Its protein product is CASSLTRYEQYF.

CDR3 residues: CASSLAVGGGNTGELFF. The CDR3 DNA follows: TGCGCCAGCAGCTTGGCCGTCGGGGGAGGGAACACCGGGGAGCTGTTTTTT. The chain joins TRBV5-1 to TRBJ2-2; the D gene is possibly TRBD2 (6 bases). Trimming stripped 0 bases from V and 1 base from J, with 13 bases between. This CDR3 is 17 amino acids long. Germline V gives CDR1 SGHRS, CDR2 YFSETQ.

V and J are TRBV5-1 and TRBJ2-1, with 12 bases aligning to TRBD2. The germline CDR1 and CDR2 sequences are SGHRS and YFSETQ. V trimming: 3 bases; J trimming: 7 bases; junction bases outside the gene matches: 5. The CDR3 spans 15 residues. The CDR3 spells CASSYASGGGNEQFF. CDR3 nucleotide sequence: TGCGCCAGCAGCTACGCTAGCGGGGGGGGAAATGAGCAGTTCTTC.

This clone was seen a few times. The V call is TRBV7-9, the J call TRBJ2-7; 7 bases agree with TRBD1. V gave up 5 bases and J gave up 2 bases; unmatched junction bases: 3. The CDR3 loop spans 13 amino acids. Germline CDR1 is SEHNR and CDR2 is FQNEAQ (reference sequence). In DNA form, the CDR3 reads TGTGCCAGCAGCCAGGGACAGACCTACGAGCAGTACTTC. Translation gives CASSQGQTYEQYF.

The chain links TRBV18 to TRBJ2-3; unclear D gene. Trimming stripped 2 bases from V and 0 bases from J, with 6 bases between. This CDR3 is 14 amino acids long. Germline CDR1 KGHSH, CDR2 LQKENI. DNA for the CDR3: TGTGCCAGCTCACCAACCACTAGCACAGATACGCAGTATTTT. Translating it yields CASSPTTSTDTQYF. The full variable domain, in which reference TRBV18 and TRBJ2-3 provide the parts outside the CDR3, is NAGVMQNPRHLVRRRGQEARLRCSPMKGHSHVYWYRQLPEEGLKFMVYLQKENIIDESGMPKERFSAEFPKEGPSILRIQQVVRGDSAAYFCASSPTTSTDTQYFGPGTRLTVL.